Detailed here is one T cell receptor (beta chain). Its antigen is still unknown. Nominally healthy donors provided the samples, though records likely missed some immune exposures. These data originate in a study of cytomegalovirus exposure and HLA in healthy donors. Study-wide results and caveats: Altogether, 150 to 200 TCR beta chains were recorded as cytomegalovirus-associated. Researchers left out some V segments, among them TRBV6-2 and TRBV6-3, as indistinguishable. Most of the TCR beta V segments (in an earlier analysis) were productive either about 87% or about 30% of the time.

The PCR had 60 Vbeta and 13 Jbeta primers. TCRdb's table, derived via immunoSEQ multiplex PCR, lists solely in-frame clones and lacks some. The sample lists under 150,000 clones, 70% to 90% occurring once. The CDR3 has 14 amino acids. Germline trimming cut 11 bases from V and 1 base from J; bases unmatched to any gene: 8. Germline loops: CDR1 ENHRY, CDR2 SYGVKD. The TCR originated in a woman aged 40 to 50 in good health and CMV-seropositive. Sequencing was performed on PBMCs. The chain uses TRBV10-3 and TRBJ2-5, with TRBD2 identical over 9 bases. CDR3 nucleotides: TGTGCCGCACGTCCAGCGGGGGGCCAAGAGACCCAGTACTTC. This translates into CAARPAGGQETQYF.